These 10 T cell receptor beta chains originate from one sample sequenced in a study of blood T cell repertoires in COVID-19. The table came from immunoSEQ multiplex PCR; TCRdb's copy has only in-frame clones and leaves some out. The sample holds around 250,000 clones; about 84% are singletons and the top ten take about 12%. The sequenced material came from peripheral blood. These receptors all come from a man at least 80 years old with acute or convalescent COVID-19.

This chain links TRBV12-3 or TRBV12-4 with TRBJ1-5; possible D gene TRBD1, 6 bases. V was trimmed by 4 bases and J by 3 bases, leaving 7 bases between them. The CDR3 has 13 residues. Written as DNA, the CDR3 is TGTGCCAGCAGTTACAGGGCCAATCAGCCCCAGCATTTT. This encodes CASSYRANQPQHF.

The chain recombines TRBV19 with TRBJ1-6; D is unclear. Per germline, CDR1 LNHDA and CDR2 SQIVND (reference sequence). V was clipped by 0 bases and J by 9 bases, with 15 bases between them. The CDR3 length is 16 residues. CDR3 region: CASSIENRGPISPLHF. The DNA of the CDR3 is TGTGCCAGTAGTATAGAAAACCGGGGTCCAATTTCACCCCTCCACTTT.

J is TRBJ2-2 and V is TRBV5-4; TRBD2 agrees at 8 bases. Germline V gene lookup returns CDR1 SGHNT and CDR2 YYREEE (reference sequence). V lost 10 bases to trimming and J lost 4 bases; unmatched junction nucleotides: 12. The CDR3 runs 15 residues. The CDR3 is CARRRAGGVTGELFF. The CDR3 DNA is TGTGCCCGCCGGCGGGCGGGAGGTGTCACCGGGGAGCTGTTTTTT.

V usage is TRBV5-1 and J usage is TRBJ2-3, with D maybe TRBD1 (6 bases). CDR3 length: 14 amino acids. V was pared by 0 bases and J by 3 bases, with 8 bases between. CDR1 is SGHRS, CDR2 YFSETQ, per germline. CDR3 protein: CASSLDQGTDTQYF. The DNA of the CDR3 is TGCGCCAGCAGCTTGGATCAGGGGACAGATACGCAGTATTTT.

The chain recombines TRBV24-1 with TRBJ2-1; 12 bases map to TRBD2. This CDR3 has 17 amino acids. Germline V gene data show CDR1 as KGHDR and CDR2 as SFDVKD. With 1 base clipped from V and 7 bases from J, the junction kept 7 bases outside the gene matches. CDR3 bases: TGTGCCACCAGTGATTTCCCTAGCGGGAGGGCCTCGAATGAGCAGTTCTTC. Translated, it gives CATSDFPSGRASNEQFF.

The J gene is TRBJ2-3, the V gene TRBV20-1; D not resolved. V shed 0 bases and J shed 7 bases, with 2 bases lying between them. Per germline, CDR1 DFQATT and CDR2 SNEGSKA (reference sequence). This CDR3 contains 10 residues. The DNA of the CDR3 is TGCAGTGCTAGAGATAATACGCAGTATTTT. It translates to CSARDNTQYF.

The CDR3 bases are TGTGCCAGTAGTCAGGCAGGTGGCAAAAACATTCAGTACTTC. Its translation is CASSQAGGKNIQYF. The chain carries TRBV19 and TRBJ2-4, with unresolved D. The V end was cut by 5 bases, the J end by 3 bases, with 11 bases between. Germline loops: CDR1 LNHDA, CDR2 SQIVND (reference sequence). The CDR3 runs to 14 residues.

This clone was seen a handful of times. This sequence joins TRBV6-6 and TRBJ1-3; TRBD1 agrees at 9 bases. Germline loops: CDR1 MNHNY, CDR2 SVGAGI (reference sequence). Losses at the gene ends were 10 bases for V and 0 bases for J; bases not matched to a gene: 10. The CDR3 is 16 amino acids. CDR3 sequence: CATKPGQGDSGNTIYF. The CDR3 DNA sequence: TGTGCCACCAAACCGGGACAGGGAGACTCTGGAAACACCATATATTTT.

This chain links TRBV21-1 with TRBJ2-7; the table's D gene call, TRBD1, was not cross checked with the DNA. TRBV21-1 is noted as a pseudogene. The CDR3 is made up of 17 amino acids. The CDR3 nucleotides read TGTGCCAGCAGGAACGCCCGGGGCGGGGACAGGTCCTACGAGCAGTACTTC. This encodes CASRNARGGDRSYEQYF.

The CDR3 loop is CASSRGTDSSRSTEAFF. CDR3 in DNA: TGTGCCAGCAGTCGAGGGACAGACTCGTCCAGAAGCACTGAAGCTTTCTTT. The chain is built from TRBV27 and TRBJ1-1; 7 nucleotides align to TRBD1. The germline V gene has CDR1 MNHEY and CDR2 SMNVEV (reference sequence). The CDR3 spans 17 residues. J gave up 4 bases and V 5 bases, and 16 bases lay outside the gene matches.